This T cell receptor beta chain stems from a study of blood T cell repertoires in COVID-19. Study at large: Sites across the United States, Italy and Spain contributed samples from acute and convalescent COVID-19.

Looked up from germline, CDR1 is MNHEY and CDR2 is SVGAGI. The CDR3 sequence is 14 residues long. Germline trimming cut 2 bases from V and 5 bases from J; bases unmatched to any gene: 1. In the original workflow: Reference gene primer amplification yielded estimated nucleated cell counts. Clones were read by immunoSEQ multiplex PCR, and TCRdb kept only the in-frame ones, dropping some. Clonal size and the V and J genes are those of that table, whereas D and trimming came from the DNA. The data show 95,000 to 100,000 clones, with approximately 81% seen just once and 1.5% to 2% held by the top ten. The source is a woman aged 70-85 years with active or convalescent COVID-19. What was sequenced was peripheral blood. The V and J genes are TRBV6-5 and TRBJ2-1; 9 bases fit TRBD2. CDR3 protein: CASSYAGGDNEQFF. The CDR3, as DNA: TGTGCCAGCAGTTACGCGGGGGGGGACAATGAGCAGTTCTTC.